This entry lists 8 T cell receptor beta chains sequenced from one sample in a study of TIL therapy for anti-PD-1-resistant metastatic lung cancer. This was the immunoSEQ v3 assay. Libraries were prepared by immunoSEQ multiplex PCR; TCRdb keeps only in-frame clonotypes and omits some of them. The sample lists roughly 54,000 clones; around 87% were seen once. Time point given: pre-treatment sample, taken before nivolumab and TIL therapy. The source was blood, collected at baseline. These receptors came from a person between 25 and 80 years old with non-small cell lung cancer.

The chain carries TRBV28 and TRBJ2-7; the D gene is possibly TRBD1 (5 bases). Germline V gives CDR1 MDHEN, CDR2 SYDVKM. V was shortened by 2 bases and J by 0 bases, with 11 bases between the two germline ends. The CDR3 has 15 amino acids. The CDR3 DNA reads TGTGCCAGCAGTTTAGGGGCAGCTACCTCCTACGAGCAGTACTTC. Translating it yields CASSLGAATSYEQYF.

The chain has TRBV19 and TRBJ2-3; TRBD1 is a possible D gene (6 bases). This CDR3 is built from 15 residues. V lost 2 bases to trimming and J lost 2 bases, with 11 bases between them. Germline values: CDR1 LNHDA, CDR2 SQIVND (reference sequence). CDR3 coding DNA: TGTGCCAGTAGTATAAGGGGACACCCCACAGATACGCAGTATTTT. It is translated as CASSIRGHPTDTQYF.

This clone was seen only once. This chain connects TRBV4-1 to TRBJ2-7; D remains unclear. Trimming left V 8 bases short and J 6 bases short, with 20 bases between. Germline lookup yields CDR1 MGHRA and CDR2 YSYEKL. The CDR3 loop spans 14 amino acids. CDR3 DNA sequence: TGCGCCAGCTCCCTCGGCGGCGCCCCCCTCGAGCAGTACTTC. Residues: CASSLGGAPLEQYF.

The rearrangement uses TRBV9 and TRBJ1-4; D may be TRBD1 (6 bases). Deletions cut 3 bases from V and 7 bases from J, with 10 bases between. The germline CDR1 and CDR2 sequences are SGDLS and YYNGEE. The CDR3 consists of 13 residues. CDR3 nucleotides: TGTGCCAGCAGCGGCGCAGGGGTTGAAAAACTGTTTTTT. This codes for CASSGAGVEKLFF.

CDR3 nucleotide sequence: TGTGCCAGCAGCCAAAACATCGATGAGCAGTTCTTC. This encodes CASSQNIDEQFF. V usage is TRBV3-1 (or the pseudogene TRBV3-2) and J usage is TRBJ2-1; D is unresolved. V lost 2 bases and J 8 bases, leaving 7 bases between the germline ends. Germline loops: CDR1 LGHDT, CDR2 YNNKEL (reference sequence). This CDR3 spans 12 amino acids.

V usage is TRBV6-5 and J usage is TRBJ2-5; 10 bases agree with TRBD1. The CDR3 runs to 16 residues. Trimming took 2 bases from V and 4 from J; bases not matched to a gene: 7. Germline loops: CDR1 MNHEY, CDR2 SVGAGI. The chain's CDR3 is CASSYIRTGGGETQYF. The CDR3 DNA sequence: TGTGCCAGCAGTTACATCCGGACAGGGGGGGGAGAGACCCAGTACTTC.

The J gene is TRBJ2-1, the V gene TRBV27; TRBD2 aligns across 10 bases. J lost 4 bases, V lost 3 bases, and 3 bases had no gene match. The CDR3 contains 15 residues. Germline-derived CDR1 and CDR2 are MNHEY and SMNVEV (reference sequence). DNA of the CDR3: TGTGCCAGCAGTTTCAGTAGCGGGAGGTACAATGAGCAGTTCTTC. It is translated as CASSFSSGRYNEQFF.

This clone was counted between two and nine times. The chain has TRBV6-2 or TRBV6-3 and TRBJ1-5; TRBD1 might be the D (6 bases). There are 15 residues in the CDR3. V shed 6 bases and J shed 0 bases, with 12 bases lying between them. Germline V gives CDR1 MNHEY, CDR2 SVGEGT. The CDR3 region has the DNA TGTGCCAGCAGGCCTACAGGGAGTAGCAATCAGCCCCAGCATTTT. It yields the protein CASRPTGSSNQPQHF.